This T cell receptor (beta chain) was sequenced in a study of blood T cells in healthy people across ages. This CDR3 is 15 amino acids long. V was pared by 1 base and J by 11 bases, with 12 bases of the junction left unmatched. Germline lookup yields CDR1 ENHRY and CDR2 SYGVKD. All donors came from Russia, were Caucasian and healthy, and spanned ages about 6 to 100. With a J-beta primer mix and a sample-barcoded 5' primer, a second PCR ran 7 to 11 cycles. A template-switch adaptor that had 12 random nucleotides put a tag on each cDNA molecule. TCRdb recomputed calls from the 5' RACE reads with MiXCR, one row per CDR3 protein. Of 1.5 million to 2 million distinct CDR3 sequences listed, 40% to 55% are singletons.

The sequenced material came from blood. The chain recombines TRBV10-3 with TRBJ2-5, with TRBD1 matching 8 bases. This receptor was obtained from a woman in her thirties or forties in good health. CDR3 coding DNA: TGTGCCATCAGTGAGTTTGGACAGGGACCTGTGGAGCAGTACTTC. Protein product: CAISEFGQGPVEQYF.